These 20 T cell receptor beta chains were all obtained from the same sample, sequenced in a study of graft-versus-host responses after intestinal transplantation. Intraepithelial and lamina propria lymphocytes were isolated from graft specimens. Assay used: immunoSEQ multiplex PCR; TCRdb lists only in-frame clones, some missing. The table includes 3,000 to 4,000 clones, 72% detected once. The starting material was ileum tissue, obtained 1,000 to 1,100 days after intestinal transplantation. All receptors come from a human patient who received an intestinal transplant, so some T cells may come from the graft donor.

This clone was observed a few times. The V and J genes are TRBV7-2 and TRBJ2-7; D might be TRBD1 or TRBD2, each matching 5 bases. CDR3 size: 13 residues. V gave up 3 bases and J gave up 4 bases, with 10 bases separating them. The V gene's germline CDR1 is SGHTA and CDR2 FQGNSA. The CDR3 region is CASSFGALYEQYF. Written as DNA, the CDR3 is TGTGCCAGCAGCTTCGGGGCCTTATACGAGCAGTACTTC.

The J gene is TRBJ1-1, the V gene TRBV30, with unresolved D. Trimming took 2 bases from V and 3 from J, leaving 13 bases between them. The CDR3 extends over 14 amino acids. Germline CDR1 is GTSNPN and CDR2 is SVGIG (reference sequence). The CDR3 bases are TGTGCCTGGAGTTCTTGGGGAGTTGACACTGAAGCTTTCTTT. Translation gives CAWSSWGVDTEAFF.

The table lists this clone with a few counts. V is TRBV28 and J is TRBJ1-6, with a possible D match to TRBD1 (5 bases). The CDR3 sequence is 14 residues long. Trimming removed 3 bases from V and 14 bases from J, with 17 bases in between. Germline CDR1 and CDR2: MDHEN and SYDVKM. The CDR3 region has the DNA TGTGCCAGCAGTTTTCCCGCCAGGGCCGGAACCCTCCACTTT. Translation: CASSFPARAGTLHF.

The CDR3 sequence is CASSLLAGGEEQFF. In DNA, the CDR3 is TGTGCCAGCAGTTTATTAGCGGGTGGGGAGGAGCAGTTCTTC. This chain connects TRBV27 to TRBJ2-1; TRBD2 matches 7 bases. V dropped 1 base and J dropped 10; count of bases not matched to a gene: 7. Germline V lookup: CDR1 MNHEY, CDR2 SMNVEV (reference sequence). The CDR3 is 14 residues long.

In this sample, this clone turned up a few times. The chain is built from TRBV7-8 and TRBJ2-6, with no clear D. The length of the CDR3 is 15 residues. Germline values: CDR1 SGHVS, CDR2 FQNEAQ. Trimming removed 5 bases from V and 4 bases from J, with 12 bases in between. The DNA of the CDR3 is TGTGCCAGCAGCCCGGGCCCCTTCGGGGCCAACGTCCTGACTTTC. Translating gives CASSPGPFGANVLTF.

This rearrangement joins TRBV9 to TRBJ2-3, with 9 positions matching TRBD2. Germline CDR1 is SGDLS and CDR2 is YYNGEE. Unmatched junction bases numbered 4, after V lost 0 bases and J lost 2 bases. The CDR3 runs 16 residues. Written as DNA, the CDR3 is TGTGCCAGCAGCGTAGAGGGCGGGGGGGTCACAGATACGCAGTATTTT. It encodes CASSVEGGGVTDTQYF.

This chain joins TRBV4-1 and TRBJ2-1; D is uncertain. This CDR3 has 13 residues. The germline V gene encodes CDR1 MGHRA and CDR2 YSYEKL. The V end was cut by 1 base, the J end by 3 bases, with 4 bases between. CDR3 loop: CASSQGSYNEQFF. The CDR3 DNA sequence: TGCGCCAGCAGCCAAGGGAGCTACAATGAGCAGTTCTTC.

The chain employs TRBV7-2 and TRBJ2-2; weak D call: TRBD2 (6 bases). The germline CDR1 and CDR2 sequences are SGHTA and FQGNSA. CDR3 length equals 15 residues. V dropped 1 base and J dropped 4 bases, with 10 bases sitting between them. CDR3 sequence reads: CASSLEGGPTGELFF. CDR3 sequence (DNA): TGTGCCAGCAGCTTAGAAGGAGGGCCCACCGGGGAGCTGTTTTTT.

This clone has a handful of counts. DNA for the CDR3: TGTGCCAGCAATCCGACAGGGATCACTGAAGCTTTCTTT. Its translation is CASNPTGITEAFF. The chain combines TRBV2 with TRBJ1-1; 7 nucleotides match TRBD1. Germline V gene sequence: CDR1 SNHLY, CDR2 FYNNEI. Trimming at V came to 7 bases and at J to 4 bases, leaving 6 bases not matched to a gene. The CDR3 is 13 residues long.

This clone was observed once. The rearrangement joins TRBV19 to TRBJ1-2; TRBD1 is a possible D gene (5 bases). The V gene lost 5 bases and the J gene lost 6 bases, with 19 bases spanning the gap. Germline V gene data show CDR1 as LNHDA and CDR2 as SQIVND (reference sequence). CDR3 size: 15 residues. CDR3 in amino acids: CASSPRGVQRDGYTF. The CDR3 coding sequence is TGTGCCAGTAGTCCCCGGGGGGTACAACGGGATGGCTACACCTTC.

J is TRBJ2-1 and V is TRBV27; the D gene is possibly TRBD1 (5 bases). Germline V CDR1 and CDR2: MNHEY, SMNVEV (reference sequence). V shed 4 bases and J shed 5 bases, with 18 bases lying between them. There are 16 residues in the CDR3. CDR3 sequence (DNA): TGTGCCAGCAGTTCCCTCGTCGATGGGGCGGACAATGAGCAGTTCTTC. Protein: CASSSLVDGADNEQFF.

The chain combines TRBV19 with TRBJ2-7; TRBD1 might be the D (6 bases). Germline V gene sequence: CDR1 LNHDA, CDR2 SQIVND (reference sequence). The V end was cut by 4 bases, the J end by 3 bases, with 16 bases between. The CDR3 extends over 15 amino acids. This chain's CDR3 is CASSRGRGRDYEQYF. CDR3 nucleotides: TGTGCCAGTAGTAGGGGCAGGGGACGGGACTACGAGCAGTACTTC.

This chain connects TRBV4-2 to TRBJ2-1; D remains ambiguous. Germline CDR1 is LGHNA and CDR2 is YNFKEQ. V gave up 0 bases and J gave up 1 base, with 7 bases separating them. CDR3 length: 15 amino acids. The CDR3 region is CASSQESSSYNEQFF. The CDR3 DNA reads as TGTGCCAGCAGCCAAGAATCCAGTTCCTACAATGAGCAGTTCTTC.

This chain links TRBV30 with TRBJ1-1; D is possibly TRBD1 (5 bases). The CDR3 loop spans 13 amino acids. V was trimmed by 2 bases and J by 1 base, leaving 8 bases between them. Germline assignment: CDR1 GTSNPN and CDR2 SVGIG (reference sequence). CDR3 region: CAWSRGANTEAFF. DNA for the CDR3: TGTGCCTGGAGTAGAGGGGCGAACACTGAAGCTTTCTTT.

This clone ranks as large. The V call is TRBV27, the J call TRBJ2-1; 7 bases line up with TRBD2. CDR1 and CDR2 from the germline V gene are MNHEY and SMNVEV (reference sequence). This CDR3 is 15 amino acids long. V shed 1 base and J 7 bases; nucleotides not matched to a gene: 7. CDR3 DNA sequence: TGTGCCAGCAGTTTATACGCGGGAGAAGGAAATGAGCAGTTCTTC. Amino acid sequence: CASSLYAGEGNEQFF.

The chain carries TRBV7-2 and TRBJ2-1; D might be TRBD1 (6 bases). CDR1 and CDR2 (germline): SGHTA, FQGNSA. The CDR3 covers 16 residues. Trimming left V 0 bases short and J 2 bases short, with 11 bases between. CDR3 region: CASSLATGNPYNEQFF. The CDR3 coding sequence is TGTGCCAGCAGCTTAGCGACAGGTAATCCCTACAATGAGCAGTTCTTC.

The chain is built from TRBV29-1 and TRBJ2-2; D ambiguous. The germline V gene has CDR1 SQVTM and CDR2 ANQGSEA. The CDR3 consists of 15 residues. V was clipped by 6 bases and J by 8 bases, with 22 bases between them. CDR3 DNA: TGCAGCGTGAGCCCATCAGTTTCTCCCACAGGGGAGCTGTTTTTT. Translating gives CSVSPSVSPTGELFF.

The chain joins TRBV7-9 to TRBJ2-1, with 9 bases aligning to TRBD1. Germline loops: CDR1 SEHNR, CDR2 FQNEAQ (reference sequence). The V gene end was trimmed by 6 bases and the J gene end by 15 bases; junction bases not matched to a gene: 9. The CDR3 contains 12 residues. The CDR3 region is CASSRVAGQGFF. The CDR3, as DNA: TGTGCCAGCAGTCGTGTGGCGGGACAGGGGTTCTTC.

The V gene is TRBV7-2, the J gene TRBJ1-4; 8 nucleotides line up with TRBD1. This CDR3 has 15 residues. Germline-derived CDR1 and CDR2 are SGHTA and FQGNSA. The V segment lost 4 bases and the J segment 7 bases; nucleotides outside the gene matches: 8. The CDR3 here is CASSSQGATGEKLFF. The CDR3, as DNA: TGTGCCAGCAGCTCGCAGGGGGCAACGGGTGAAAAACTGTTTTTT.

V is TRBV2 and J is TRBJ1-5; possible D gene TRBD1, 6 bases. The CDR3 is 15 amino acids. Germline-derived CDR1 and CDR2 are SNHLY and FYNNEI. Trimming took off 0 bases at V and 9 bases at J, with 15 bases between the two ends. The CDR3 loop reads CASSEALGGGRPQHF. CDR3 DNA: TGTGCCAGCAGTGAAGCGCTTGGGGGCGGGAGGCCCCAGCATTTT.